The 26 T cell receptor beta chains in this list originate from one sample, sequenced in a study of identical twins. TCRdb processed the 5' RACE reads anew with MiXCR; each CDR3 protein has one entry. Seen here are hundreds of thousands of distinct CDR3 sequences, 15% to 20% observed once, and the top ten hold about an eighth. The data also belong to a second study, concerning T cells expressing NK-cell markers.

The material sequenced was PBMCs. These TCRs come from a woman aged 18-29 years in good health.

In this sample, this clonotype turned up a few times. CDR3 nucleotide sequence: TGTGCCAGCAGCGCCCATACAGATACGCAGTATTTT. Residues: CASSAHTDTQYF. The V and J genes are TRBV4-2 and TRBJ2-3; no reliable D call. From germline, CDR1 is LGHNA and CDR2 YNFKEQ. This CDR3 has 12 amino acids. Trimming took off 5 bases at V and 3 bases at J, with 6 bases between the two ends.

The chain is built from TRBV12-3 or TRBV12-4 and TRBJ2-1; D may be TRBD1 (6 bases). The CDR3 length is 14 residues. Deletions cut 5 bases from V and 6 bases from J, with 14 bases between. CDR3 in amino acids: CASSLSGQPNEQFF. The CDR3 region has the DNA TGTGCCAGCAGTCTCTCGGGACAACCCAATGAGCAGTTCTTC.

This chain joins TRBV29-1 and TRBJ2-2; D unresolved. The V end was cut by 7 bases, the J end by 1 base, with 4 bases between. The CDR3 runs 11 residues. Germline V CDR1 and CDR2: SQVTM, ANQGSEA. In DNA, the CDR3 is TGCAGCGGACAGAACACCGGGGAGCTGTTTTTT. This codes for CSGQNTGELFF.

This clonotype was seen only a few times. The J gene is TRBJ2-3, the V gene TRBV7-9, with D possibly TRBD2 on 5 matching bases. The CDR3 loop spans 14 amino acids. The ends were cut back, 1 base at V and 6 bases at J, with 11 bases in the middle. Germline CDR1 is SEHNR and CDR2 is FQNEAQ (reference sequence). The CDR3 region has the DNA TGTGCCAGCAGCTTAGGCGGGTCAGTGGATACGCAGTATTTT. It yields the protein CASSLGGSVDTQYF.

This clonotype showed up just a few times. This sequence joins TRBV5-1 and TRBJ1-1; D is ambiguous. V dropped 7 bases and J dropped 6 bases, with 13 bases sitting between them. The germline CDR1 and CDR2 sequences are SGHRS and YFSETQ. The CDR3 consists of 12 residues. The CDR3 is CASGETAAEAFF. The CDR3 DNA follows: TGCGCCAGCGGGGAAACAGCCGCTGAAGCTTTCTTT.

The chain has TRBV7-9 and TRBJ2-2, with D perhaps TRBD2 (5 bases). The V and J ends lost 1 base and 4 bases respectively, with 10 bases between them. The CDR3 has 15 amino acids. Germline CDR1 and CDR2: SEHNR and FQNEAQ (reference sequence). CDR3: CASSLGGSGTGELFF. CDR3 bases: TGTGCCAGCAGCTTAGGAGGGTCGGGCACCGGGGAGCTGTTTTTT.

This clonotype was counted a few times. V gene TRBV6-1 combines with J gene TRBJ1-2; TRBD1 is a possible D gene (6 bases). V was pared by 6 bases and J by 0 bases, with 14 bases between. The CDR3 length is 15 residues. Germline assignment: CDR1 MNHNS and CDR2 SASEGT. The CDR3 region is CASSLDSPPNYGYTF. In DNA, the CDR3 is TGTGCCAGCAGCCTGGACAGCCCCCCTAACTATGGCTACACCTTC.

This clonotype has a handful of counts. The V and J genes are TRBV12-3 or TRBV12-4 and TRBJ1-2, with D possibly TRBD1 on 6 matching bases. Trimming left V 5 bases short and J 8 bases short, with 12 bases between. The CDR3 runs 12 residues. The CDR3 region has the DNA TGTGCCAGCAGTCCCCAGGGGCTCGGCTACACCTTC. Translation gives CASSPQGLGYTF.

DNA of the CDR3: TGTGCCAGCAGCCCCCGCGCCCGGGATACGCAGTATTTT. Its translation is CASSPRARDTQYF. V and J are TRBV7-2 and TRBJ2-3; unclear D gene. Germline CDR1 reads SGHTA; CDR2 reads FQGNSA. Trimming cost V 5 bases and J 6 bases, with 12 bases left between them. The CDR3 contains 13 residues.

The rearrangement uses TRBV20-1 and TRBJ2-5, with 8 bases fitting TRBD2. The CDR3 length is 13 residues. V lost 6 bases, J lost 1 base, and 4 bases stayed unmatched. CDR1 is DFQATT and CDR2 is SNEGSKA in the germline V gene (reference sequence). CDR3 sequence (DNA): TGCAGTGCCACTAGCGGAAGCCAAGAGACCCAGTACTTC. Amino acids: CSATSGSQETQYF.

This clonotype appeared a few times. The chain has TRBV15 and TRBJ1-2; maybe TRBD1 (5 bases). V dropped 4 bases and J dropped 2 bases, with 14 bases sitting between them. Looked up from germline, CDR1 is LNHNV and CDR2 is YYDKDF (reference sequence). This CDR3 is 15 amino acids long. The CDR3 nucleotides read TGTGCCACCAGCACCACAGGCGTGCCAAACTATGGCTACACCTTC. This encodes CATSTTGVPNYGYTF.

This chain uses TRBV7-9 with TRBJ2-3; a possible D gene is TRBD1 (5 bases). The germline V gene has CDR1 SEHNR and CDR2 FQNEAQ (reference sequence). With 4 bases removed from V and 6 bases from J, the gap between germline ends came to 8 bases. The CDR3 loop spans 12 amino acids. As DNA, the CDR3 is TGTGCCAGCAGCTGGGCAGGGGATACGCAGTATTTT. This gives the protein CASSWAGDTQYF.

This chain links TRBV29-1 with TRBJ1-2, with D unclear. Germline lookup yields CDR1 SQVTM and CDR2 ANQGSEA. Trimming removed 2 bases at V and 5 bases at J, with 9 bases between. CDR3 size: 12 residues. CDR3 bases: TGCAGCGTTGAAAGGAGGCATTATGGCTACACCTTC. It yields the protein CSVERRHYGYTF.

This chain connects TRBV24-1 to TRBJ2-5; possibly TRBD2 for D (5 bases). Germline CDR1 and CDR2: KGHDR and SFDVKD. V lost 5 bases and J 5 bases, leaving 14 bases between the germline ends. The CDR3 extends over 14 amino acids. CDR3 bases: TGTGCCACCAGTGTTGCGGGTGGTGGGGAGACCCAGTACTTC. Translating gives CATSVAGGGETQYF.

This sequence joins TRBV6-6 and TRBJ1-4; D call uncertain. V lost 11 bases to trimming and J lost 7 bases, with 17 bases between them. CDR1 MNHNY and CDR2 SVGAGI come from the germline V gene (reference sequence). The CDR3 sequence is 13 residues long. For the CDR3, the DNA is TGTGCCGTACCTATCGGAAAGGGTGAAAAACTGTTTTTT. This encodes CAVPIGKGEKLFF.

The V gene is TRBV9, the J gene TRBJ1-6, with D perhaps matching TRBD1 (5 bases). CDR1 is SGDLS, CDR2 YYNGEE, per germline. CDR3 length: 14 amino acids. V was trimmed by 0 bases and J by 8 bases, leaving 9 bases between them. The CDR3, as DNA: TGTGCCAGCAGCGTAGGGGACGCAGATTCACCCCTCCACTTT. Its protein is CASSVGDADSPLHF.

The table lists this clonotype with a few counts. The chain joins TRBV6-2 or TRBV6-3 to TRBJ2-5; D remains ambiguous. The ends were cut back, 2 bases at V and 7 bases at J, with 17 bases in the middle. The CDR3 has 15 amino acids. Germline lookup yields CDR1 MNHEY and CDR2 SVGEGT. CDR3 in DNA: TGTGCCAGCAGTTACCGGCTAACCTCCCAATGGACCCAGTACTTC. The encoded protein is CASSYRLTSQWTQYF.

The CDR3 loop is CSAPGTISAETQYF. CDR3 DNA sequence: TGCAGTGCTCCCGGGACTATTAGCGCAGAGACCCAGTACTTC. The chain employs TRBV20-1 and TRBJ2-5, with 7 bases lining up with TRBD2. The germline gives CDR1 DFQATT, CDR2 SNEGSKA (reference sequence). The V and J ends lost 5 bases and 4 bases, in that order; junction bases with no gene match: 10. The length of the CDR3 is 14 residues.

Turning to this clonotype: Since the CDR3 does not end with the conserved phenylalanine or tryptophan, this likely comes from a read error. The rearrangement joins TRBV20-1 to TRBJ1-6, with D uncertain. Between the trimmed V and J ends, which lost 3 bases and 7 bases, there was a span of 13 bases. Germline V lookup: CDR1 DFQATT, CDR2 SNEGSKA (reference sequence). The CDR3 consists of 14 residues. CDR3 coding DNA: TGCAGTGCTAGTCCCGGGAGGTTGAATTCACCCCTCCACCTT. Protein sequence: CSASPGRLNSPLHL.

This chain links TRBV12-3 or TRBV12-4 with TRBJ2-1; unclear D gene. The CDR3 covers 15 residues. Trimming shortened V by 6 bases and J by 9 bases, and 21 bases separated the two germline ends. The CDR3 region is CASRGSVGTVGEQFF. CDR3 nucleotides: TGTGCCAGCAGGGGATCGGTGGGAACAGTGGGTGAGCAGTTCTTC.

The genes are TRBV5-1 and TRBJ2-1; 7 bases map to TRBD1. V trimming: 4 bases; J trimming: 15 bases; junction bases outside the gene matches: 7. Looked up from germline, CDR1 is SGHRS and CDR2 is YFSETQ. The CDR3 has 11 residues. Here the CDR3 reads CASSRDRVTFF. The CDR3 nucleotides are TGCGCCAGCAGCAGAGACAGGGTTACGTTCTTC.

The J gene is TRBJ2-5, the V gene TRBV27, with D perhaps matching TRBD2 (6 bases). Trimming cost V 5 bases and J 5 bases, with 21 bases left between them. Germline lookup yields CDR1 MNHEY and CDR2 SMNVEV (reference sequence). CDR3 length: 16 amino acids. The DNA for the CDR3 is TGTGCCAGCAGTAGCCACGGTGGGCTAGCGAAGGAGACCCAGTACTTC. Translation gives CASSSHGGLAKETQYF.

The chain carries TRBV5-1 and TRBJ2-1, with unresolved D. V shed 4 bases and J shed 14 bases, with 19 bases lying between them. CDR3 length: 13 residues. Per germline, CDR1 SGHRS and CDR2 YFSETQ. The CDR3 sequence is CASSASGVMSKFF. CDR3 sequence (DNA): TGCGCCAGCAGCGCATCGGGCGTCATGAGTAAGTTCTTC.

The chain employs TRBV11-2 and TRBJ2-7; 10 bases align to TRBD2. The V gene end was trimmed by 5 bases and the J gene end by 2 bases; junction bases not matched to a gene: 15. The CDR3 loop spans 18 amino acids. CDR1 and CDR2 (germline): SGHAT, FQNNGV. CDR3 in amino acids: CASSIRELAGGATYEQYF. The CDR3 bases are TGTGCCAGCAGCATAAGAGAATTAGCGGGAGGCGCCACCTACGAGCAGTACTTC.

The V and J genes are TRBV11-2 and TRBJ2-1; 7 nucleotides agree with TRBD2. CDR3 length equals 19 residues. The germline CDR1 and CDR2 sequences are SGHAT and FQNNGV. J was trimmed by 0 bases and V by 4 bases; bases with no gene match: 15. The CDR3 spells CASSSQRRLAASSYNEQFF. The CDR3 coding sequence is TGTGCCAGCAGCTCTCAGAGGAGGCTAGCGGCCAGCTCCTACAATGAGCAGTTCTTC.

This clonotype showed up just a few times. This sequence joins TRBV20-1 and TRBJ2-3; 13 bases match TRBD2. From germline, CDR1 is DFQATT and CDR2 SNEGSKA (reference sequence). This CDR3 is built from 14 residues. The trim removed 8 bases at V and 4 bases at J, leaving 6 bases unmatched. The CDR3 reads CSTRLAGGPDTQYF. Here the CDR3 DNA reads TGCAGTACGAGACTAGCGGGGGGCCCAGATACGCAGTATTTT.